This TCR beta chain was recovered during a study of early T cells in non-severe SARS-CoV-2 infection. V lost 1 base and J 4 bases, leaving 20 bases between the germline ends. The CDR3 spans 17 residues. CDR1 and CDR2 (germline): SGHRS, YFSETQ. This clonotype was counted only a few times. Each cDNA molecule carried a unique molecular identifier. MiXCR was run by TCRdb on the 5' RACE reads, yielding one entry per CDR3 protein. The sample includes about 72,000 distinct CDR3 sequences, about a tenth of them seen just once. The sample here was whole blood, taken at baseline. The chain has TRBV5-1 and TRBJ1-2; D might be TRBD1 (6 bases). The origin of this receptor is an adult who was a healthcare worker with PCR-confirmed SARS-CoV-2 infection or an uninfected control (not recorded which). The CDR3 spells CASSLRTGRTRAYGYTF. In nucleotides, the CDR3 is TGCGCCAGCAGCTTGCGAACAGGGCGAACGCGAGCCTATGGCTACACCTTC.